What follows is one T cell receptor beta chain and its context. Its antigen is not known. Time point noted: week 35, safety follow-up. Mutant IDH1 20-mer peptide, at 300 ug, made up each vaccine dose, with topical imiquimod. Administration of eight vaccinations to patients took place in weeks 1, 3, 5, 7, 11, 15, 19, 23. Donors harbored newly found WHO grade 3 or 4 IDH1-mutant, ATRX-lost astrocytomas. Produced via immunoSEQ multiplex PCR; TCRdb's table is partial and in-frame only. The data show about 54,000 clones, roughly 80% seen once. Trimming shortened V by 1 base and J by 1 base, and 10 bases separated the two germline ends. Per germline, CDR1 LNHDA and CDR2 SQIVND (reference sequence). This CDR3 spans 15 amino acids. The sample comes from a study of a mutant IDH1 vaccine in newly diagnosed glioma.

The TCR was taken from a woman younger than 30 with glioma. This chain links TRBV19 with TRBJ1-1, with a weak D call TRBD1 (5 bases). Specimen: PBMCs, collected from a glioma patient whose treatment included an IDH1 peptide vaccine. This chain's CDR3 is CASSIAPDTNTEAFF. The CDR3 DNA reads as TGTGCCAGTAGTATAGCTCCGGACACGAACACTGAAGCTTTCTTT.